This entry concerns a single T cell receptor (beta chain). Profiled with immunoSEQ multiplex PCR; TCRdb holds only in-frame clones, not every one. The sample includes about 400,000 clones, around 90% seen only once; the top ten take roughly 1.9%. The record originates from a study of blood T cell repertoires in COVID-19. Looking at the study overall: Donors in the United States, Italy and Spain gave samples during acute or convalescent COVID-19.

Participants came from some 23 US areas, aged roughly 18 to 95 years. Clinical history reported by participants formed the basis on which cohorts were assigned. This clonotype originated in a woman in her thirties or forties with acute COVID-19. The material sequenced was PBMCs or T cells enriched from blood (not recorded which).

The CDR3 reads CASSEGRHSGNTIYF. CDR3 DNA sequence: TGTGCCAGCAGCGAGGGCCGTCACTCTGGAAACACCATATATTTT. This sequence joins TRBV6-5 and TRBJ1-3, with D unresolved. The CDR3 loop spans 15 amino acids. The germline gives CDR1 MNHEY, CDR2 SVGAGI. V shed 6 bases and J shed 0 bases, with 12 bases lying between them.